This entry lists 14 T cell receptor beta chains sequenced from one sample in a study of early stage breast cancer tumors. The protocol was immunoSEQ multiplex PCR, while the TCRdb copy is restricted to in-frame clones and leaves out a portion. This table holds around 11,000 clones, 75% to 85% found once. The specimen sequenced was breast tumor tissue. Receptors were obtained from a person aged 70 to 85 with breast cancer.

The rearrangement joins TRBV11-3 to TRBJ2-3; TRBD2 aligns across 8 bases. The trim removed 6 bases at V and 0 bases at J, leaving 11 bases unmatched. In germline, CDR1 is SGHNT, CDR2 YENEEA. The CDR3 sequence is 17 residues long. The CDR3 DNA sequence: TGTGCCAGCAGTCTAAACGGCGGGGGGATAAGCACAGATACGCAGTATTTT. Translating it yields CASSLNGGGISTDTQYF. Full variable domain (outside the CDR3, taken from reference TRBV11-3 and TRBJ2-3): EAGVVQSPRYKIIEKKQPVAFWCNPISGHNTLYWYLQNLGQGPELLIRYENEEAVDDSQLPKDRFSAERLKGVDSTLKIQPAELGDSAVYLCASSLNGGGISTDTQYFGPGTRLTVL.

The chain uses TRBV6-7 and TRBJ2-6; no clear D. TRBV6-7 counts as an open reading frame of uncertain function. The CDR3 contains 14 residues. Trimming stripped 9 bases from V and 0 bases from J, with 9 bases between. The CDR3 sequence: CARSTGSGANVLTF. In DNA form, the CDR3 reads TGTGCCAGAAGTACTGGCTCTGGGGCCAACGTCCTGACTTTC.

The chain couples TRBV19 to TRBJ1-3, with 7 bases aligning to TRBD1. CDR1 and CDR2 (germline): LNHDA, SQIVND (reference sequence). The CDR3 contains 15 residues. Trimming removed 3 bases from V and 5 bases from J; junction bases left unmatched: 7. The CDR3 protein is CASSITGQTRNTIYF. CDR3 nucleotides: TGTGCCAGTAGTATTACGGGACAGACAAGAAACACCATATATTTT.

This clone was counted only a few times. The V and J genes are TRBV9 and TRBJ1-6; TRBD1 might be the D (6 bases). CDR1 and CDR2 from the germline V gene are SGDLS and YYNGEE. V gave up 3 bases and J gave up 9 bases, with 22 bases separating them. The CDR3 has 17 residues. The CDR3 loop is CASSAEQGVKISSPLHF. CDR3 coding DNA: TGTGCCAGCAGCGCGGAACAGGGTGTGAAGATAAGTTCACCCCTCCACTTT.

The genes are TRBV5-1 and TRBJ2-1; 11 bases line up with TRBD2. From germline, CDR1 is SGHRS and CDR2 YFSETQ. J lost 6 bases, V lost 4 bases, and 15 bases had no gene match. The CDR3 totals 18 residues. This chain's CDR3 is CASSPNPPTSGRPNEQFF. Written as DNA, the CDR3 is TGCGCCAGCAGCCCTAATCCCCCTACTAGCGGGAGACCCAATGAGCAGTTCTTC.

CDR3 loop: CAWSVGDRPNSNQPQHF. Written as DNA, the CDR3 is TGTGCCTGGAGTGTAGGGGACAGGCCAAATAGCAATCAGCCCCAGCATTTT. The chain couples TRBV30 to TRBJ1-5, with 8 bases identical to TRBD1. The CDR3 is 17 amino acids. Germline CDR1 is GTSNPN and CDR2 is SVGIG (reference sequence). With 0 bases clipped from V and 0 bases from J, the junction kept 7 bases outside the gene matches. The full variable domain, rest sourced from reference TRBV30 and TRBJ1-5, is SQTIHQWPATLVQPVGSPLSLECTVEGTSNPNLYWYRQAAGRGLQLLFYSVGIGQISSEVPQNLSASRPQDRQFILSSKKLLLSDSGFYLCAWSVGDRPNSNQPQHFGDGTRLSIL.

The CDR3 is CASRTNTGQGGGYTF. The CDR3 nucleotides read TGTGCCAGCAGAACGAATACCGGACAGGGTGGGGGCTACACCTTC. J is TRBJ1-2 and V is TRBV6-4; 8 nucleotides align to TRBD1. With V trimmed by 6 bases and J by 8 bases, 14 bases remained unmatched. This CDR3 region has 15 residues. Germline-derived CDR1 and CDR2 are MRHNA and SNTAGT.

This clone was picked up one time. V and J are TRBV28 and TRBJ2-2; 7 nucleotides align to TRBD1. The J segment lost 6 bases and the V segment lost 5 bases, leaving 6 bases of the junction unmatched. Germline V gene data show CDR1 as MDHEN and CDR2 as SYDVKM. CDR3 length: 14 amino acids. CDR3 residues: CASSQQGPAGELFF. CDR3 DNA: TGTGCCAGCAGTCAACAGGGGCCGGCCGGGGAGCTGTTTTTT.

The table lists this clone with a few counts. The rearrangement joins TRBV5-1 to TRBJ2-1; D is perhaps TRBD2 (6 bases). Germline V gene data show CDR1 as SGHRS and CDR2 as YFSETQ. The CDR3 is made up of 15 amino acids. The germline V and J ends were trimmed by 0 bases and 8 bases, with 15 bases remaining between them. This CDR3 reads CASSLEGLRGDEQFF. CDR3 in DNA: TGCGCCAGCAGCTTGGAGGGACTTCGAGGCGATGAGCAGTTCTTC. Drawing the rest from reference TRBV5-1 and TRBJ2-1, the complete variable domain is KAGVTQTPRYLIKTRGQQVTLSCSPISGHRSVSWYQQTPGQGLQFLFEYFSETQRNKGNFPGRFSGRQFSNSRSEMNVSTLELGDSALYLCASSLEGLRGDEQFFGPGTRLTVL.

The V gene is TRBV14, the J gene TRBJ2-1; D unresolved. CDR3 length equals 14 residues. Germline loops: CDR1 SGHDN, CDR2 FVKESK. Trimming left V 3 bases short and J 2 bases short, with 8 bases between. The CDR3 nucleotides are TGTGCCAGCAGCCACCGGTCCACCTACAATGAGCAGTTCTTC. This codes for CASSHRSTYNEQFF.

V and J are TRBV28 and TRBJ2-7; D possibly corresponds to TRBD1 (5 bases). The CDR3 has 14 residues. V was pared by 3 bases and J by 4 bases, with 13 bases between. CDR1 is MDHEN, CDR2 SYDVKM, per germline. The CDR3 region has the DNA TGTGCCAGCAGTTTCCTTACAGGCGATTACGAGCAGTACTTC. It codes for CASSFLTGDYEQYF.

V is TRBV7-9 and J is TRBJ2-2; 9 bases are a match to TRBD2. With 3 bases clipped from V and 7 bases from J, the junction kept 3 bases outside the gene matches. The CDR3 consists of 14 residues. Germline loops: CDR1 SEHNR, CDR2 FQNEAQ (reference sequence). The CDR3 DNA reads TGTGCCAGCAGCTTGGGGACTAGCAACGGGGAGCTGTTTTTT. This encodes CASSLGTSNGELFF.

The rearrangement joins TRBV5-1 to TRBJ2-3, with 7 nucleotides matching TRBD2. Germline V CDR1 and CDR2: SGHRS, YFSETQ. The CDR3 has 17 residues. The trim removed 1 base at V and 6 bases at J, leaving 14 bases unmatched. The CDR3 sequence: CASSLSLEASGGDTQYF. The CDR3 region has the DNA TGCGCCAGCAGCTTGTCCTTGGAGGCTAGCGGAGGCGATACGCAGTATTTT.

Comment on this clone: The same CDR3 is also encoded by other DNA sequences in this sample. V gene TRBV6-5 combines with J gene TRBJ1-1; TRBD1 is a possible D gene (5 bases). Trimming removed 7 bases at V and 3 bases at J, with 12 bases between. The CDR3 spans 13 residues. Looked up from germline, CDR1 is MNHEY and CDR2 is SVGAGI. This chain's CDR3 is CASNSGIYTEAFF. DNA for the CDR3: TGTGCCAGCAACTCAGGGATTTACACTGAAGCTTTCTTT.